The rows below give T cell receptor beta chains drawn from one sample of a study of response to subunit inactivated influenza vaccine. TCRdb reprocessed the RT-PCR reads with MiXCR, giving one entry per CDR3 protein. The table includes under 550,000 distinct CDR3 sequences, about 7.6% detected once. Sequencing was performed on PBMCs from blood, taken around 25 months after vaccination. These receptors were taken from a man between 50 and 70 years old who received an inactivated influenza vaccine. Both conserved end residues are part of each CDR3. Each record gives: J gene, V gene, CDR3 protein.

j_gene: TRBJ2-1
v_gene: TRBV12-3/TRBV12-4
CDR3aa: CASRIAGGFFEQFF

j_gene: TRBJ1-4
v_gene: TRBV5-1
CDR3aa: CASSPWSVGQLDEKLFF

j_gene: TRBJ1-1
v_gene: TRBV4-2
CDR3aa: CASSHPIGTQIPEAFF

j_gene: TRBJ2-7
v_gene: TRBV20-1
CDR3aa: CSAKRGVSYEQYF

j_gene: TRBJ2-3
v_gene: TRBV29-1
CDR3aa: CSVRGLATDTQYF

j_gene: TRBJ2-3
v_gene: TRBV12-3/TRBV12-4
CDR3aa: CASSLMAGGSLVRTDTQYF

j_gene: TRBJ2-2
v_gene: TRBV9
CDR3aa: CASTGGGAGTGELFF

j_gene: TRBJ1-6
v_gene: TRBV20-1
CDR3aa: CSARVSRDSPLHF

j_gene: TRBJ2-1
v_gene: TRBV7-2
CDR3aa: CASSLEQKYNEQFF

j_gene: TRBJ2-3
v_gene: TRBV27
CDR3aa: CASSKHRGQGENTQYF

j_gene: TRBJ2-7
v_gene: TRBV29-1
CDR3aa: CSVVIGRGSNLYEQYF

j_gene: TRBJ2-7
v_gene: TRBV4-2
CDR3aa: CASSQDLKSGPYYEQYF

j_gene: TRBJ2-3
v_gene: TRBV5-1
CDR3aa: CASSLGQATSTDTQYF

j_gene: TRBJ2-7
v_gene: TRBV6-5
CDR3aa: CASTVLAGEAYEQYF

j_gene: TRBJ2-3
v_gene: TRBV4-2
CDR3aa: CASSPPSTGGAPDTQYF

j_gene: TRBJ2-1
v_gene: TRBV7-2
CDR3aa: CASSLEESNEQFF

j_gene: TRBJ1-4
v_gene: TRBV29-1
CDR3aa: CSVSTRRHEKLFF

j_gene: TRBJ1-6
v_gene: TRBV5-8
CDR3aa: CASSYRTGLSPLHF

j_gene: TRBJ1-5
v_gene: TRBV10-3
CDR3aa: CAISDRQGLKPQHF

j_gene: TRBJ1-2
v_gene: TRBV4-1
CDR3aa: CASSHPRGDRTPNYGYTF